This T cell receptor beta chain was recorded in a study of blood T cell repertoires in COVID-19. The sample holds one count of this clone. Clones were sequenced by immunoSEQ multiplex PCR, and TCRdb holds only the in-frame ones, with some missing. Among more than 250,000 clones listed, about 83% were seen once. Trimming took 3 bases from V and 7 from J; bases not matched to a gene: 6. The CDR3 has 15 residues. Germline V gene lookup returns CDR1 SGDLS and CDR2 YYNGEE. The rearrangement uses TRBV9 and TRBJ2-7; 14 bases align to TRBD2. This receptor was taken from a woman aged 50 to 60 with acute or convalescent COVID-19. Sequencing used peripheral blood. In DNA, the CDR3 is TGTGCCAGCAGCGCCGGGACTAGCGGGAGTAGGGAGCAGTACTTC. This encodes CASSAGTSGSREQYF.